Presented here are 23 T cell receptor beta chains from one specimen sequenced in a study of glioma-infiltrating T cells. The iRepertoire nested amplicon-rescue multiplex PCR amplified TCR alpha and beta CDR3s from RNA. TCRdb re-analysed the multiplex PCR reads in MiXCR, keeping a single row per CDR3 protein. The sample carries a few hundred thousand distinct CDR3 sequences, roughly two fifths recorded once. The sample comprised glioma tissue, nonneoplastic brain tissue, or PBMCs (not recorded which). The receptors derive from a human donor with low-grade glioma or glioblastoma, undergoing nonglioma brain surgery, or in good health (not recorded which).

This clonotype was detected only a few times. This chain links TRBV7-2 with TRBJ2-5; D may correspond to TRBD1 or TRBD2 (5 bases each). This CDR3 region has 14 residues. The V gene's germline CDR1 is SGHTA and CDR2 FQGNSA. Trimming removed 1 base from V and 7 bases from J, with 13 bases in between. The CDR3 region has the DNA TGTGCCAGCAGCTTAGGGGGGTCCCCGGTGACCCAGTACTTC. Its protein is CASSLGGSPVTQYF.

Regarding this clonotype: This CDR3 is missing its conserved last phenylalanine or tryptophan, likely due to a read error. The genes are TRBV6-1 and TRBJ1-6; D is unresolved. The CDR3 covers 16 residues. Germline V gene data show CDR1 as MNHNS and CDR2 as SASEGT. The CDR3 nucleotides read TGTGCCAGCAGAGGACTCGCGGCAGTCCGAAATTCACACCTCCACCTT. It is translated as CASRGLAAVRNSHLHL.

CDR3 amino acids: CSDNSDRFVNNEQFF. The CDR3 coding sequence is TGCAGTGACAATAGTGATAGGTTTGTTAACAATGAGCAGTTCTTC. V is TRBV20-1 and J is TRBJ2-1; the D is unclear. V lost 7 bases and J lost 5, with 21 bases in between. This CDR3 region has 15 residues. Germline V gene data show CDR1 as DFQATT and CDR2 as SNEGSKA (reference sequence).

The chain recombines TRBV5-1 with TRBJ2-3; weak D call: TRBD2 (6 bases). Trimming pared 0 bases from V and 4 bases from J, leaving 9 bases between. Germline-derived CDR1 and CDR2 are SGHRS and YFSETQ. The CDR3 loop spans 14 amino acids. In nucleotides, the CDR3 is TGCGCCAGCAGCTTGGGACTAGGCCCAGATACGCAGTATTTT. It yields the protein CASSLGLGPDTQYF.

Note on this clonotype: A single base separates this from a much larger clone, so it may be a read error. The CDR3 DNA reads TGTGCCAGCAGTTTATCGAGGGGGGCGAGGAGCTCCTACGAGCAGCACTTC. Translating it yields CASSLSRGARSSYEQHF. The rearrangement uses TRBV27 and TRBJ2-7; D might be TRBD1 or TRBD2, each matching 6 bases. This CDR3 has 17 residues. Germline CDR1 is MNHEY and CDR2 is SMNVEV (reference sequence).

In DNA, the CDR3 is TGCAGCGTCGAGACTGGATATTTGTCGGAGACCCAGTACTTC. This encodes CSVETGYLSETQYF. This chain connects TRBV29-1 to TRBJ2-5; no clear D gene. The CDR3 runs 14 residues. V lost 6 bases, J lost 5 bases, and 19 bases lay in between. CDR1 SQVTM and CDR2 ANQGSEA come from the germline V gene.

In this sample, this clonotype turned up once. The chain carries TRBV6-2 or TRBV6-3 and TRBJ2-7; D is unresolved. CDR1 and CDR2 from the germline V gene are MNHEY and SVGEGT. The CDR3 is 14 residues long. V gave up 0 bases and J gave up 3 bases, with 9 bases separating them. CDR3 sequence (DNA): TGTGCCAGCAGTTACTCGAGTGGGATCTACGAGCAGTACTTC. Translation gives CASSYSSGIYEQYF.

The chain combines TRBV4-2 with TRBJ2-1; possibly TRBD1 for D (5 bases). V was trimmed by 4 bases and J by 0 bases, leaving 19 bases between them. The CDR3 is 18 amino acids. CDR1 and CDR2 from the germline V gene are LGHNA and YNFKEQ. In DNA, the CDR3 is TGTGCCAGCAGCCCAAGGGGAAACCTCCCAAGCTCCTACAATGAGCAGTTCTTC. As protein: CASSPRGNLPSSYNEQFF.

This chain joins TRBV20-1 and TRBJ1-1, with 7 bases matching TRBD1. Germline assignment: CDR1 DFQATT and CDR2 SNEGSKA (reference sequence). This CDR3 spans 14 amino acids. V shed 2 bases and J 3 bases; nucleotides not matched to a gene: 6. The CDR3 DNA sequence: TGCAGTGCTAGAAGGCCGCAGGGGGACACTGAAGCTTTCTTT. It specifies CSARRPQGDTEAFF.

The chain couples TRBV28 to TRBJ1-1, with no clear D. The CDR3 covers 15 residues. Trimming removed 2 bases at V and 7 bases at J, with 17 bases between. Germline V gene lookup returns CDR1 MDHEN and CDR2 SYDVKM. Here the CDR3 reads CASSLELATMHEAFF. Here the CDR3 DNA reads TGTGCCAGCAGTTTAGAGTTAGCCACGATGCATGAAGCTTTCTTT. The full variable domain, in which reference TRBV28 and TRBJ1-1 provide the parts outside the CDR3, is DVKVTQSSRYLVKRTGEKVFLECVQDMDHENMFWYRQDPGLGLRLIYFSYDVKMKEKGDIPEGYSVSREKKERFSLILESASTNQTSMYLCASSLELATMHEAFFGQGTRLTVV.

In regard to this clonotype: A much larger clone differs from this one at a single base, so this may be a read error. This chain connects TRBV27 to TRBJ1-1; the D is unclear. Trimming took 5 bases from V and 2 from J, leaving 18 bases between them. The CDR3 is 16 residues long. CDR1 is MNHEY and CDR2 is SMNVEV in the germline V gene (reference sequence). CDR3 DNA: TGTGCCAGCAGTATACTGACCGGGCCAACTAACACTGAAGCTTTCTTT. It specifies CASSILTGPTNTEAFF.

Of note for this clonotype: An end of the junction differs from the germline gene, which may be a read error. The V and J genes are TRBV25-1 and TRBJ2-3; 9 nucleotides agree with TRBD2. This CDR3 region has 17 residues. Germline values: CDR1 MGHDK, CDR2 SYGVNS. The CDR3 loop reads CASSSAGGGFFTNTQYF. Here the CDR3 DNA reads TGTGCCAGCAGTTCCGCGGGAGGGGGGTTTTTCACAAATACGCAGTATTTT.

As concerns this clonotype: This could be a read error, since a much larger clone is one nucleotide away. This sequence joins TRBV20-1 and TRBJ2-3; weak D call: TRBD1 (5 bases). Germline CDR1 is DFQATT and CDR2 is SNEGSKA (reference sequence). This CDR3 has 16 amino acids. V was cut by 2 bases and J by 7 bases, with 22 bases left in between. CDR3 region: CSARTPAGNRPNTQYF. The CDR3 DNA sequence: TGCAGTGCTAGAACACCGGCAGGGAATAGGCCAAATACGCAGTATTTT.

This clonotype was seen ten or more times. The chain employs TRBV25-1 and TRBJ2-3, with 9 positions matching TRBD1. After removal of 5 bases from V and 5 bases from J, the junction contained 8 bases not matched to a gene. The length of the CDR3 is 15 residues. Germline V gene data show CDR1 as MGHDK and CDR2 as SYGVNS. Here the CDR3 DNA reads TGTGCCAGCAGTCCTTTGGACAGGGGAAAAGATACGCAGTATTTT. It encodes CASSPLDRGKDTQYF.

A remark on this clonotype: A clone one base away is much larger, so this may be a read error. CDR3 protein: CASSLGVETEAFF. The CDR3 DNA is TGTGCCAGCAGTTTAGGGGTTGAGACTGAAGCTTTCTTT. The gene calls are TRBV28 and TRBJ1-1; D is ambiguous. Germline CDR1 is MDHEN and CDR2 is SYDVKM. The CDR3 contains 13 residues. With 2 bases removed from V and 5 bases from J, the gap between germline ends came to 9 bases.

To note about this clonotype: A much larger clone differs by one base, so this may be a read error. The rearrangement joins TRBV27 to TRBJ1-4; D remains unclear. Germline V CDR1 and CDR2: MNHEY, SMNVEV (reference sequence). This CDR3 contains 16 residues. The V gene lost 4 bases and the J gene lost 7 bases, with 19 bases spanning the gap. The CDR3 DNA sequence: TGTGCCAGCAGTTCAATAGGGTTTGGGATAGCTGAAAAACTGTTTTTT. Residues: CASSSIGFGIAEKLFF.

The rearrangement links TRBV10-3 to TRBJ2-1; 7 nucleotides agree with TRBD1. There are 15 residues in the CDR3. Germline loops: CDR1 ENHRY, CDR2 SYGVKD. The V segment lost 11 bases and the J segment 5 bases; nucleotides outside the gene matches: 15. The CDR3 protein is CAPQEGTEQDNEQFF. The DNA of the CDR3 is TGTGCCCCGCAGGAAGGGACAGAACAAGACAATGAGCAGTTCTTC.

This clonotype showed up just once. The V and J genes are TRBV20-1 and TRBJ2-3, with 9 nucleotides matching TRBD2. There are 14 residues in the CDR3. Germline CDR1 is DFQATT and CDR2 is SNEGSKA (reference sequence). The CDR3 DNA reads as TGCGGTGATAGACTAGCGGTTTCCACAGATACGCAGTATTTT. The encoded protein is CGDRLAVSTDTQYF.

The chain has TRBV7-9 and TRBJ2-5; 10 nucleotides match TRBD2. CDR1 SEHNR and CDR2 FQNEAQ come from the germline V gene (reference sequence). This CDR3 has 16 residues. V was pared by 5 bases and J by 4 bases, with 10 bases of the junction left unmatched. The CDR3 spells CASSPSLAGDGETQYF. CDR3 nucleotide sequence: TGTGCCAGCAGCCCCAGTCTAGCGGGAGACGGAGAGACCCAGTACTTC.

This clonotype was seen many times. The chain employs TRBV28 and TRBJ2-4, with D tentatively TRBD1 (5 bases). Trimming left V 2 bases short and J 0 bases short, with 8 bases between. This CDR3 has 15 amino acids. Germline-derived CDR1 and CDR2 are MDHEN and SYDVKM. CDR3 in amino acids: CASSLTGLAKNIQYF. CDR3 nucleotides: TGTGCCAGCAGTTTAACAGGTTTAGCCAAAAACATTCAGTACTTC.

Concerning this clonotype itself: A read error is possible here, since a much larger clone lies one base away. The genes are TRBV6-1 and TRBJ2-7, with unresolved D. The closer fit of TRBJ2-5 to the DNA end suggests the J call may be wrong. The CDR3 covers 16 residues. Germline CDR1 reads MNHNS; CDR2 reads SASEGT. CDR3 nucleotide sequence: TGTGCCAGAAGTGAAGTGGGCACCATTTTCCAAGAGACCCAGTACTTC. Protein sequence: CARSEVGTIFQETQYF.

In this sample, this clonotype turned up a few times. The chain links TRBV6-2 or TRBV6-3 to TRBJ1-1; D unclear. Trimming left V 5 bases short and J 1 base short, with 11 bases between. The V gene's germline CDR1 is MNHEY and CDR2 SVGEGT. The CDR3 runs 14 residues. The CDR3 DNA follows: TGTGCCAGCAGTACGGCGTGGGCGAACACTGAAGCTTTCTTT. It codes for CASSTAWANTEAFF.

This clonotype has at least ten counts. This chain uses TRBV27 with TRBJ1-2; 10 bases agree with TRBD1. The CDR3 length is 14 residues. Germline CDR1 and CDR2: MNHEY and SMNVEV (reference sequence). V shed 3 bases and J 7 bases; nucleotides not matched to a gene: 5. In DNA form, the CDR3 reads TGTGCCAGCAGTTTTCGACAGGGGGCTAGTGGCTACACCTTC. It codes for CASSFRQGASGYTF.